The 13 T cell receptor beta chains reported below all come from one sample, sequenced in a study of blood T cell repertoires in COVID-19. Only in-frame clones appear in the TCRdb table, and some are missing; sequencing was by immunoSEQ multiplex PCR. The data contain 150,000 to 180,000 clones, roughly 84% of them seen just once; the ten biggest clones take up around 8.1%. The sample was peripheral blood. The receptors derive from a woman in her fifties or sixties with COVID-19, enrolled during active disease.

This chain joins TRBV7-8 and TRBJ1-1; 7 bases line up with TRBD1. The CDR3 length is 15 residues. V trimming: 3 bases; J trimming: 9 bases; junction bases outside the gene matches: 13. Per the germline V gene, CDR1 is SGHVS and CDR2 is FQNEAQ. DNA of the CDR3: TGTGCCAGCAGCTTCAATCGGGACAGCGATAGGAAAGCTTTCTTT. As protein: CASSFNRDSDRKAFF.

This chain joins TRBV19 and TRBJ1-1; D gene uncertain. Per germline, CDR1 LNHDA and CDR2 SQIVND (reference sequence). This CDR3 is 12 amino acids long. Between the trimmed V and J ends, which lost 3 bases and 1 base, there was a span of 3 bases. CDR3: CASSIQNTEAFF. The CDR3 DNA follows: TGTGCCAGTAGTATTCAGAACACTGAAGCTTTCTTT.

This chain links TRBV25-1 with TRBJ2-5; the D gene is possibly TRBD1 (6 bases). The germline gives CDR1 MGHDK, CDR2 SYGVNS. There are 15 residues in the CDR3. V lost 1 base and J 5 bases, leaving 14 bases between the germline ends. The CDR3 protein is CASSEWAGAVETQYF. The CDR3 region has the DNA TGTGCCAGCAGTGAATGGGCAGGGGCGGTTGAGACCCAGTACTTC. Full variable domain (rest looked up from reference TRBV25-1 and TRBJ2-5): EADIYQTPRYLVIGTGKKITLECSQTMGHDKMYWYQQDPGMELHLIHYSYGVNSTEKGDLSSESTVSRIRTEHFPLTLESARPSHTSQYLCASSEWAGAVETQYFGPGTRLLVL.

The chain is built from TRBV6-1 and TRBJ1-6; a weak D match, TRBD1 (5 bases). This CDR3 region has 14 residues. Trimming removed 2 bases at V and 7 bases at J, with 9 bases between. Germline CDR1 is MNHNS and CDR2 is SASEGT. CDR3 loop: CASSEQGRNSPLHF. As DNA, the CDR3 is TGTGCCAGCAGTGAACAGGGTCGAAATTCACCCCTCCACTTT.

This clone was recorded once. Other DNA sequences within the sample encode an identical CDR3. The V and J genes are TRBV10-1 and TRBJ2-2; possibly TRBD1 for D (6 bases). Germline CDR1 reads WNHNN; CDR2 reads SYGVQD (reference sequence). Deletions cut 8 bases from V and 0 bases from J, with 7 bases between. The CDR3 length is 13 residues. The CDR3 DNA is TGCGCCAGCGGGACAACGAACACCGGGGAGCTGTTTTTT. Its protein is CASGTTNTGELFF.

This clone turned up a few times. The J gene is TRBJ1-2, the V gene TRBV6-5, with TRBD1 identical over 9 bases. The CDR3 consists of 12 residues. The J segment lost 7 bases and the V segment lost 6 bases, leaving 3 bases of the junction unmatched. In germline, CDR1 is MNHEY, CDR2 SVGAGI. In nucleotides, the CDR3 is TGTGCCAGCAGGGACAGGGGTTTTGGCTACACCTTC. It translates to CASRDRGFGYTF.

The V gene is TRBV11-3, the J gene TRBJ2-1; a weak D match, TRBD1 (5 bases). The germline CDR1 and CDR2 sequences are SGHNT and YENEEA. Trimming took off 4 bases at V and 0 bases at J, with 13 bases between the two ends. The CDR3 spans 16 residues. CDR3 amino acids: CASSSRQLTSYNEQFF. CDR3 coding DNA: TGTGCCAGCAGCTCTCGACAGTTGACCTCCTACAATGAGCAGTTCTTC.

The chain couples TRBV3-1 (or the pseudogene TRBV3-2) to TRBJ2-7, with 10 bases aligning to TRBD2. V lost 4 bases and J lost 4; bases outside the gene matches: 7. This CDR3 contains 15 residues. Looked up from germline, CDR1 is LGHDT and CDR2 is YNNKEL (reference sequence). The CDR3 DNA sequence: TGTGCCAGCAGCCTCCGACTAGCGGGTGTATACGAGCAGTACTTC. Translating it yields CASSLRLAGVYEQYF.

CDR3 sequence (DNA): TGTGCCAGCACCCTAGATACGTACCAAGAGACCCAGTACTTC. Protein sequence: CASTLDTYQETQYF. This chain uses TRBV5-8 with TRBJ2-5; D not resolved. This CDR3 is 14 amino acids long. CDR1 and CDR2 (germline): SGHTS, YDEGEE. Trimming pared 6 bases from V and 0 bases from J, leaving 12 bases between.

The chain couples TRBV27 to TRBJ2-3; 10 bases are shared with TRBD2. The junction had 0 bases not matched to a gene; V was cut back by 6 bases and J by 0 bases. The length of the CDR3 is 14 residues. Germline lookup yields CDR1 MNHEY and CDR2 SMNVEV (reference sequence). This CDR3 is CASRTSGSTDTQYF. The CDR3 region has the DNA TGTGCCAGCAGGACTAGCGGGAGCACAGATACGCAGTATTTT.

The chain has TRBV18 and TRBJ2-1; TRBD2 aligns across 13 bases. V shed 3 bases and J 6 bases; nucleotides not matched to a gene: 5. In germline, CDR1 is KGHSH, CDR2 LQKENI. The CDR3 loop spans 16 amino acids. For the CDR3, the DNA is TGTGCCAGCTCACCCCGGACTAGCGGGAGAGGCAATGAGCAGTTCTTC. This codes for CASSPRTSGRGNEQFF. The full variable domain, in which reference TRBV18 and TRBJ2-1 provide the parts outside the CDR3, is NAGVMQNPRHLVRRRGQEARLRCSPMKGHSHVYWYRQLPEEGLKFMVYLQKENIIDESGMPKERFSAEFPKEGPSILRIQQVVRGDSAAYFCASSPRTSGRGNEQFFGPGTRLTVL.

This clone was detected many times. V gene TRBV9 combines with J gene TRBJ2-1, with 10 bases matching TRBD2. This CDR3 is built from 17 residues. The germline gives CDR1 SGDLS, CDR2 YYNGEE. The trim removed 1 base at V and 5 bases at J, leaving 9 bases unmatched. The CDR3 DNA reads TGTGCCAGCAGCGTATCTAAGCGGGGGGGCTATAACAATGAGCAGTTCTTC. It yields the protein CASSVSKRGGYNNEQFF.

This chain links TRBV7-9 with TRBJ2-4; 9 nucleotides match TRBD2. The CDR3 runs to 19 residues. Germline CDR1 is SEHNR and CDR2 is FQNEAQ (reference sequence). V shed 5 bases and J 0 bases; nucleotides not matched to a gene: 14. CDR3 DNA: TGTGCCAGCAGCCCCCCGGCTAGCGGGATTAGTCTAGCCAAAAACATTCAGTACTTC. Amino acids: CASSPPASGISLAKNIQYF.